This is a list of T cell receptor beta chains from one sample in a study of T-cell reconstitution after alpha-beta-depleted transplantation in children. TCRdb re-called the PCR reads with MiXCR, one entry per CDR3 protein. The sample records under 250,000 distinct CDR3 sequences, 24% being singletons. The sequencing used PBMCs, mostly from graft donor cells, collected 360 days after TCRalphabeta/CD19-depleted stem cell transplant. Source of these receptors: a female patient aged 2-15 years who had a stem cell transplant for congenital amegakaryocytic thrombocytopenia, so the T cells may come from the graft donor. Each CDR3 is given with its conserved first and last residue. A D gene is named only where the DNA matches it firmly. Clone size is given for some rows only: seen once, a few or many times, or a class if the clone is expanded.

J gene: TRBJ1-5
V gene: TRBV20-1
clone size: -
D gene: -
CDR3 protein: CSASSAYSNQPQHF
CDR3 DNA: TGCAGTGCTAGTAGCGCGTATAGCAATCAGCCCCAGCATTTT

J gene: TRBJ2-1
V gene: TRBV10-3
clone size: many
D gene: TRBD2
CDR3 protein: CAISRAGGSYNEQFF
CDR3 DNA: TGTGCCATCAGTCGAGCGGGAGGGTCCTACAATGAGCAGTTCTTC

J gene: TRBJ2-7
V gene: TRBV11-2
clone size: -
D gene: TRBD1
CDR3 protein: CASSFSGQGYYEQYF
CDR3 DNA: TGTGCCAGCAGCTTCTCGGGACAGGGATACTACGAGCAGTACTTC

J gene: TRBJ2-1
V gene: TRBV12-3/TRBV12-4
clone size: -
D gene: TRBD1
CDR3 protein: CASSPPGTAYNEQFF
CDR3 DNA: TGTGCCAGCAGCCCCCCCGGGACAGCCTACAATGAGCAGTTCTTC

J gene: TRBJ2-1
V gene: TRBV24-1
clone size: few
D gene: -
CDR3 protein: CATSDFGGPANEQFF
CDR3 DNA: TGTGCCACCAGTGATTTCGGGGGGCCGGCCAATGAGCAGTTCTTC

J gene: TRBJ1-1
V gene: TRBV2
clone size: few
D gene: -
CDR3 protein: CASALWWRGNTEAFF
CDR3 DNA: TGTGCCAGCGCCCTGTGGTGGAGGGGTAACACTGAAGCTTTCTTT

J gene: TRBJ2-7
V gene: TRBV20-1
clone size: -
D gene: -
CDR3 protein: CSGQGRYEQYF
CDR3 DNA: TGCAGTGGCCAGGGAAGATACGAGCAGTACTTC

J gene: TRBJ1-2
V gene: TRBV7-2
clone size: -
D gene: -
CDR3 protein: CASSPNSGLLNYGYTF
CDR3 DNA: TGTGCCAGCAGCCCGAATTCGGGCTTACTTAATTATGGCTACACCTTC

J gene: TRBJ1-1
V gene: TRBV5-1
clone size: few
D gene: TRBD1
CDR3 protein: CASSLDETGDTEAFF
CDR3 DNA: TGCGCCAGCAGCTTGGACGAGACAGGGGACACTGAAGCTTTCTTT

J gene: TRBJ1-6
V gene: TRBV20-1
clone size: many
D gene: -
CDR3 protein: CSARDTLNSPLHF
CDR3 DNA: TGCAGTGCTAGAGACACACTCAATTCACCCCTCCACTTT

J gene: TRBJ1-2
V gene: TRBV29-1
clone size: few
D gene: -
CDR3 protein: CSVFQGRHGYTF
CDR3 DNA: TGCAGCGTTTTCCAGGGACGTCATGGCTACACCTTC

J gene: TRBJ2-2
V gene: TRBV3-1
clone size: -
D gene: -
CDR3 protein: CASSQDTGELFF
CDR3 DNA: TGTGCCAGCAGCCAAGACACCGGGGAGCTGTTTTTT

J gene: TRBJ2-3
V gene: TRBV9
clone size: few
D gene: -
CDR3 protein: CASSVRVEADTQYF
CDR3 DNA: TGTGCCAGCAGCGTAAGGGTAGAGGCAGATACGCAGTATTTT

J gene: TRBJ2-4
V gene: TRBV28
clone size: -
D gene: -
CDR3 protein: CASSSRLKLAKNIQYF
CDR3 DNA: TGTGCCAGCAGTTCCCGCTTGAAGCTAGCCAAAAACATTCAGTACTTC

J gene: TRBJ1-4
V gene: TRBV18
clone size: few
D gene: -
CDR3 protein: CASSPRGYNEKLFF
CDR3 DNA: TGTGCCAGCTCACCCAGGGGTTACAATGAAAAACTGTTTTTT

J gene: TRBJ1-1
V gene: TRBV12-3/TRBV12-4
clone size: -
D gene: -
CDR3 protein: CASTHRQGRTEAFF
CDR3 DNA: TGTGCCAGCACCCACCGGCAGGGTCGCACTGAAGCTTTCTTT

J gene: TRBJ2-5
V gene: TRBV3-1
clone size: -
D gene: TRBD2
CDR3 protein: CASSQDLASGSQETQYF
CDR3 DNA: TGTGCCAGCAGCCAAGATCTAGCTAGCGGAAGTCAAGAGACCCAGTACTTC

J gene: TRBJ2-5
V gene: TRBV12-3/TRBV12-4
clone size: few
D gene: -
CDR3 protein: CASSLASARGQETQYF
CDR3 DNA: TGTGCCAGCAGTTTAGCTAGCGCTCGAGGACAAGAGACCCAGTACTTC

J gene: TRBJ1-4
V gene: TRBV12-3/TRBV12-4
clone size: -
D gene: -
CDR3 protein: CASSPRINEKLFF
CDR3 DNA: TGTGCCAGCAGTCCGAGGATTAATGAAAAACTGTTTTTT

J gene: TRBJ2-2
V gene: TRBV5-1
clone size: -
D gene: -
CDR3 protein: CASSLKYTGELFF
CDR3 DNA: TGCGCCAGCAGCTTAAAGTACACCGGGGAGCTGTTTTTT

J gene: TRBJ1-3
V gene: TRBV11-3
clone size: few
D gene: -
CDR3 protein: CASSLFVRGQGF
CDR3 DNA: TGTGCCAGCAGCTTATTCGTCCGAGGGCAAGGTTTT

J gene: TRBJ2-1
V gene: TRBV30
clone size: few
D gene: TRBD2
CDR3 protein: CAWNPSGRYNEQFF
CDR3 DNA: TGTGCCTGGAACCCTAGCGGGAGGTACAATGAGCAGTTCTTC